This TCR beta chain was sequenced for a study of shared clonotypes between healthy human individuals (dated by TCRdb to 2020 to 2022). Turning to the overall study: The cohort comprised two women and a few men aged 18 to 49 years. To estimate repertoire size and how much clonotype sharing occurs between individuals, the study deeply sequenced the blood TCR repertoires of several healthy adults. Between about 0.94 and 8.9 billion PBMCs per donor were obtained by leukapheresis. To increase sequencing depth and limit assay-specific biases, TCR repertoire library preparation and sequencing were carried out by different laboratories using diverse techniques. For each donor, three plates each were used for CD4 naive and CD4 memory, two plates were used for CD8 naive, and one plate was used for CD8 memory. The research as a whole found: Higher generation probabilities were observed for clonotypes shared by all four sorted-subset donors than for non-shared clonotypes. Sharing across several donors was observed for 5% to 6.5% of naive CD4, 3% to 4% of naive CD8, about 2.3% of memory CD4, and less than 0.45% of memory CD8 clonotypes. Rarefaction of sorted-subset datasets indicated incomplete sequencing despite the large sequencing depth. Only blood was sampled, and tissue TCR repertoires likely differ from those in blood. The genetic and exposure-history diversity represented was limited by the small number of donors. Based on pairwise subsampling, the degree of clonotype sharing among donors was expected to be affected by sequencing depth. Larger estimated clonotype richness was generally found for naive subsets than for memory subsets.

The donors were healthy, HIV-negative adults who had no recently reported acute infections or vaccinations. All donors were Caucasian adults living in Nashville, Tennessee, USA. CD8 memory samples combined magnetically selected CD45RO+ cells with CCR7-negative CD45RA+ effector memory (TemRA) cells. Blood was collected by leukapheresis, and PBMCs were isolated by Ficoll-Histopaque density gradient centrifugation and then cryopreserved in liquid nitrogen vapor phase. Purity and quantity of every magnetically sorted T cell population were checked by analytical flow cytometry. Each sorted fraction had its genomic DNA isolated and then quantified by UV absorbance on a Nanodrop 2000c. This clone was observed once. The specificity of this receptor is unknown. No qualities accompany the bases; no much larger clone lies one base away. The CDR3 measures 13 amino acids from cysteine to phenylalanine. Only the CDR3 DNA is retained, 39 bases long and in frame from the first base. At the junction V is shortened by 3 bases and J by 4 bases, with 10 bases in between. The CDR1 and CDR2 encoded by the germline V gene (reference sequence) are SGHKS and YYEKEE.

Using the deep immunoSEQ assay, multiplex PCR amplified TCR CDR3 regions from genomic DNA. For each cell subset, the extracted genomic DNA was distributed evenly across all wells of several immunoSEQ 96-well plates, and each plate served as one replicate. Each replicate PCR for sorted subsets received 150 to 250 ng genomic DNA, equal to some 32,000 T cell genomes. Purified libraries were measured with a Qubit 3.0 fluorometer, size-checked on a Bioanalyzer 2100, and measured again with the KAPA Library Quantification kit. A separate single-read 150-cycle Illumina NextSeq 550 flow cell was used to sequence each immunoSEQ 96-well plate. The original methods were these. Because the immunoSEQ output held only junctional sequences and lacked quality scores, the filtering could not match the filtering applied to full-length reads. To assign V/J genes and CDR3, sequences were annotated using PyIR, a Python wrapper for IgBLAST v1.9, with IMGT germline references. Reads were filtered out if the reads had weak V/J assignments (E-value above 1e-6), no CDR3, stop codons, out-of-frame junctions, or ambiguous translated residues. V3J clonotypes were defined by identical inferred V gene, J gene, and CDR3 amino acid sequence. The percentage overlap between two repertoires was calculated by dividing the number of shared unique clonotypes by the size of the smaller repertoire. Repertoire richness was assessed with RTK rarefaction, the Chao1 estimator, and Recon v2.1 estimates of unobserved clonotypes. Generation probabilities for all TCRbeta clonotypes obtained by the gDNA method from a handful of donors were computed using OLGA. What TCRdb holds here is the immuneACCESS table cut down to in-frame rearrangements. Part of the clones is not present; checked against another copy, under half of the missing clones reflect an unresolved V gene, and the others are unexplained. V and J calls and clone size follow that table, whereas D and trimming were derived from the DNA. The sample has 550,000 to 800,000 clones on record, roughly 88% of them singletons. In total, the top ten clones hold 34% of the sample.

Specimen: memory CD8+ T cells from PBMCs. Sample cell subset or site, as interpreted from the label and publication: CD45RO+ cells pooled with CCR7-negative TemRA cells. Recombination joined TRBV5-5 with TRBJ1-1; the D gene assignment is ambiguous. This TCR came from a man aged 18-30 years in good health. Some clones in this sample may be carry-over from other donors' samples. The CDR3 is CASSWAPGTEAFF. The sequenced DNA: TGTGCCAGCAGCTGGGCCCCGGGCACTGAAGCTTTCTTT. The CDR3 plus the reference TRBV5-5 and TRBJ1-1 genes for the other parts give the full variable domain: DAGVTQSPTHLIKTRGQQVTLRCSPISGHKSVSWYQQVLGQGPQFIFQYYEKEERGRGNFPDRFSARQFPNYSSELNVNALLLGDSALYLCASSWAPGTEAFFGQGTRLTVV.